These 5 T cell receptor beta chains share one sample of origin, sequenced in a study of blood T cell repertoires in COVID-19. Repertoires were generated with immunoSEQ multiplex PCR, while TCRdb's copy carries only in-frame clones and drops some. The table includes some 340,000 clones, approximately 89% detected once. Sequenced input: PBMCs or T cells enriched from blood (not recorded which). The receptors stem from a woman aged 30 to 39 who had recovered from COVID-19.

The rearrangement uses TRBV5-1 and TRBJ2-3, with 7 bases that match TRBD1. The germline CDR1 and CDR2 sequences are SGHRS and YFSETQ. V lost 3 bases, J lost 0 bases, and 7 bases stayed unmatched. CDR3 length: 16 residues. Written as DNA, the CDR3 is TGCGCCAGCAGCTATGGGGGACAGTTTAGCACAGATACGCAGTATTTT. Residues: CASSYGGQFSTDTQYF.

V usage is TRBV6-5 and J usage is TRBJ2-7, with D unclear. The CDR3 covers 15 residues. Germline CDR1 is MNHEY and CDR2 is SVGAGI. Trimming took off 3 bases at V and 0 bases at J, with 12 bases between the two ends. The CDR3 here is CASSYSSGSSYEQYF. CDR3 in DNA: TGTGCCAGCAGTTATTCTTCAGGTTCCTCCTACGAGCAGTACTTC.

This sequence joins TRBV15 and TRBJ2-5, with 7 bases fitting TRBD1. This CDR3 spans 16 amino acids. Germline CDR1 and CDR2: LNHNV and YYDKDF (reference sequence). With V trimmed by 1 base and J by 5 bases, 10 bases remained unmatched. As DNA, the CDR3 is TGTGCCACCAGCAGAGGGGAAACAGGGGATGCGGAGACCCAGTACTTC. Its protein product is CATSRGETGDAETQYF.

V gene TRBV6-1 combines with J gene TRBJ1-5; D unresolved. The CDR3 has 15 residues. V gave up 3 bases and J gave up 5 bases, with 14 bases separating them. Germline CDR1 reads MNHNS; CDR2 reads SASEGT. CDR3 nucleotide sequence: TGTGCCAGCAGTGACGGAGGGAGTGAGTATCAGCCCCAGCATTTT. Translating gives CASSDGGSEYQPQHF.

The chain recombines TRBV5-1 with TRBJ2-3; 8 bases are shared with TRBD2. CDR1 SGHRS and CDR2 YFSETQ come from the germline V gene. V was pared by 5 bases and J by 6 bases, with 11 bases of the junction left unmatched. The CDR3 spans 15 residues. CDR3 bases: TGCGCCAGCAGTGACCCGAGCGGGGGTGGGGATACGCAGTATTTT. Residues: CASSDPSGGGDTQYF. Complete variable domain (other parts from reference TRBV5-1 and TRBJ2-3): KAGVTQTPRYLIKTRGQQVTLSCSPISGHRSVSWYQQTPGQGLQFLFEYFSETQRNKGNFPGRFSGRQFSNSRSEMNVSTLELGDSALYLCASSDPSGGGDTQYFGPGTRLTVL.